The clone carrying this T cell receptor (beta chain) showed up just a few times. Its matching antigen is unknown. This sample stems from a study of T cell repertoires in cytomegalovirus infection. About the research overall: Both a matching HLA type and CMV infection were indicated by public TCR beta signatures.

TCRdb recomputed calls from the reads with MiXCR, one row per CDR3 protein. The table lists approximately 1,000,000 distinct CDR3 sequences, approximately 30% of them singletons. Germline V lookup: CDR1 SQVTM, CDR2 ANQGSEA. The CDR3 has 17 amino acids. Trimming at V came to 6 bases and at J to 0 bases, leaving 13 bases not matched to a gene. General observations from the study: CMV-specific TCR beta clonotypes restricted by HLA-C dominated the ex vivo response. Carriers of CMV plus the relevant HLA were identified by cumulative public TCR beta family frequency.

This chain links TRBV29-1 with TRBJ2-2; 7 nucleotides agree with TRBD1. The TCR sequence derives from a human donor in good health (CMV status not recorded). Some clones in this sample may be carry-over from other donors' samples. Sample: cultured CD8+ T cells from PBMCs, taken from culture after CMV antigen stimulation. The CDR3 bases are TGCAGCGTGGTCCCGGGACAGAGTAAAGCGAACACCGGGGAGCTGTTTTTT. Translating gives CSVVPGQSKANTGELFF.